This is a list of T cell receptor beta chains from one sample in a study of cytotoxic CD8 clonotypes in ibrutinib-treated CLL. This table comes from immunoSEQ multiplex PCR, and its TCRdb copy is limited to in-frame clones, with some not included. The sample consists of approximately 12,000 clones, 62% of them appearing once. The starting material was PBMCs, obtained before ibrutinib treatment. These receptors were collected from a human donor with chronic lymphocytic leukemia. Both conserved end residues are part of each CDR3. D genes are given only for firm matches. Clone size is not always given. Where it is, it says once, few, many or a class for expanded clones.

D	length	size	V	J	DNA	CDR3
-	12	once	TRBV28	TRBJ1-5	TGTGCCAGCCAGGAGGGGAATCAGCCCCAGCATTTT	CASQEGNQPQHF
-	13	once	TRBV18	TRBJ2-1	TGTGCCAGCTCATCAAGCAGGGGAAATGAGCAGTTCTTC	CASSSSRGNEQFF
TRBD1	15	-	TRBV28	TRBJ1-2	TGTGCCAGCAGTCCAGGGACAGCTGCTAACTATGGCTACACCTTC	CASSPGTAANYGYTF
TRBD1	16	few	TRBV27	TRBJ2-1	TGTGCCACCAAAATAGGGACAGGGGGCCTGGGAAATGAGCAGTTCTTC	CATKIGTGGLGNEQFF
TRBD1	16	-	TRBV27	TRBJ1-6	TGTGCCAGCAGTCGAATTGGGACAGGGGGCGGTTCACCCCTCCACTTT	CASSRIGTGGGSPLHF
TRBD1	19	-	TRBV27	TRBJ1-5	TGTGCCAGCAACCCTCCGGGACAGGGGGCGGTATACAGCAATCAGCCCCAGCATTTT	CASNPPGQGAVYSNQPQHF
TRBD1	14	-	TRBV2	TRBJ2-5	TGTGCCAGCAGTGTTGAACAGGGGGCAGGGACCCAGTACTTC	CASSVEQGAGTQYF
-	13	-	TRBV6-4	TRBJ2-3	TGTGCCAGCAGTGAACAAAGCACAGATACGCAGTATTTT	CASSEQSTDTQYF
-	13	-	TRBV6-6	TRBJ2-7	TGTGCCAGCACCCTAACGGAATCCTACGAGCAGTACTTC	CASTLTESYEQYF
-	14	-	TRBV6-6	TRBJ2-3	TGTGCCAGCAGTTATCGGGACTCCCGGGATACGCAGTATTTT	CASSYRDSRDTQYF
-	13	-	TRBV2	TRBJ2-1	TGTGCCAGCAGTTCCCTTTCCTACAATGAGCAGTTCTTC	CASSSLSYNEQFF
-	15	-	TRBV27	TRBJ1-2	TGTGCCAGCAGGGAAACGAAACGGTTCGGGGGAGGCTACACCTTC	CASRETKRFGGGYTF
TRBD1	15	-	TRBV6-5	TRBJ1-3	TGTGCCAGCAGAGACAGGGGAATGACTGGAAACACCATATATTTT	CASRDRGMTGNTIYF
-	14	few	TRBV7-2	TRBJ1-5	TGTGCCAGCAGCGAGGGTCTTTGGAATCAGCCCCAGCATTTT	CASSEGLWNQPQHF
TRBD1	15	-	TRBV25-1	TRBJ2-1	TGTGCCAGCAGTGACTTATACCGGGACAGCAATGAGCAGTTCTTC	CASSDLYRDSNEQFF
-	12	once	TRBV9	TRBJ1-1	TGTGCCAGCAGCGTAGCTGGGGGGGAAGCTTTCTTT	CASSVAGGEAFF
TRBD1	17	-	TRBV5-4	TRBJ1-1	TGTGCCAGCAGCTTGGTCGGTCAGGGGGCGAGGGGCACTGAAGCTTTCTTT	CASSLVGQGARGTEAFF
TRBD2	16	-	TRBV2	TRBJ2-2	TGTGCCAGCAGTTGGACTAGCGGGGGGGCCACCGGGGAGCTGTTTTTT	CASSWTSGGATGELFF
TRBD1	13	-	TRBV27	TRBJ2-7	TGTGCCAGCAGTCGGACAGGGCCCCGCGAGCAGTACTTC	CASSRTGPREQYF
-	16	-	TRBV5-1	TRBJ1-6	TGCGCCAGCAGCTCGGACAGCCCGACCTATAATTCACCCCTCCACTTT	CASSSDSPTYNSPLHF
-	12	-	TRBV7-2	TRBJ2-3	TGTGCCAGCACCCGGAGCACAGATACGCAGTATTTT	CASTRSTDTQYF
TRBD1	17	once	TRBV5-4	TRBJ2-5	TGTGCCAGCAGTGGGGGACAGGGTGGTCCCCAGTTAGAGACCCAGTACTTC	CASSGGQGGPQLETQYF
-	15	-	TRBV15	TRBJ2-7	TGTGCCACCAGCAGAGAAGGTTCCGGGCCCTACGAGCAGTACTTC	CATSREGSGPYEQYF
TRBD1	14	few	TRBV27	TRBJ1-1	TGTGCCAGCAGTTTTAGGGGGACAGACACTGAAGCTTTCTTT	CASSFRGTDTEAFF
-	13	-	TRBV11-2	TRBJ1-4	TGTGCCAGCAGCTTAGAAGGAGTTGGGAAACTGTTTTTT	CASSLEGVGKLFF
TRBD2	14	-	TRBV7-2	TRBJ2-5	TGTGCCACCGGACTAGCGGGGGGGCGGGAGACCCAGTACTTC	CATGLAGGRETQYF
TRBD2	12	few	TRBV27	TRBJ2-7	TGTGCCACCCGGACTAGCGGGGGGGTTTTTGACTTC	CATRTSGGVFDF
-	15	-	TRBV7-9	TRBJ2-1	TGTGCCAGCAGCCCCCCAGGCAACTCCTACAATGAGCAGTTCTTC	CASSPPGNSYNEQFF
TRBD1	13	-	TRBV2	TRBJ2-5	TGTGCCAGAAGAGACAGGGGAGGAGAGACCCAGTACTTC	CARRDRGGETQYF
-	14	once	TRBV5-4	TRBJ1-1	TGTGCCAGCAGCTTACCGGGACCGAACACTGAAGCTTTCTTT	CASSLPGPNTEAFF
-	16	-	TRBV12-5	TRBJ2-7	TGTGCTAGTGGTTTGGCATTATCAGGGAGCAGCAACGAGCAGTACTTC	CASGLALSGSSNEQYF
-	16	few	TRBV9	TRBJ1-2	TGTGCCAGCAGCGCCCCGGGGTCCTTAGCTAACTATGGCTACACCTTC	CASSAPGSLANYGYTF